The rows below give T cell receptor beta chains drawn from one sample of a study of T cells in Graves' hyperthyroidism and ophthalmopathy. TCRdb independently ran MiXCR on the multiplex PCR reads; one entry per CDR3 protein. The sample carries around 600,000 distinct CDR3 sequences, more than 12% recorded once. What was sequenced was blood. The receptors originated from a woman between 50 and 59 years old with Graves' ophthalmopathy. The CDR3 runs from the conserved cysteine through the conserved F or W. Each record gives: V gene, J gene, D gene, clone size, CDR3 DNA, CDR3 protein. The D gene is left open where the match is weak. Some rows have no size entry. The others give once, few or many, or a class for an expanded clone.

V: TRBV12-3/TRBV12-4
J: TRBJ1-3
D: -
size: few
DNA: TGTGCCAGCAGCTCAACAGGCATCGGGAACACCATATATTTT
CDR3: CASSSTGIGNTIYF

V: TRBV7-2
J: TRBJ1-1
D: -
size: -
DNA: TGTGCCAGCAGCTCCCCGCGGCAGTACACTGAAGCTTTCTTT
CDR3: CASSSPRQYTEAFF

V: TRBV30
J: TRBJ1-5
D: -
size: many
DNA: TGTGCCTGGAGTGTGGGGGGCGCAAGTCAGCCCCAGCATTTT
CDR3: CAWSVGGASQPQHF

V: TRBV5-1
J: TRBJ2-7
D: TRBD1
size: many
DNA: TGCGCCAGCAGCCGTCCGGGACAGGGGGCCTACGAGCAGTACTTC
CDR3: CASSRPGQGAYEQYF

V: TRBV5-1
J: TRBJ2-3
D: -
size: -
DNA: TGCGCCAGCAGCGAAGGGTCACAGGATACGCAGTATTTT
CDR3: CASSEGSQDTQYF

V: TRBV11-3
J: TRBJ2-1
D: -
size: many
DNA: TGTGCCAGCTCCAGGACGGGACCGGGTGAGCAGTTCTTC
CDR3: CASSRTGPGEQFF

V: TRBV6-2/TRBV6-3
J: TRBJ2-1
D: TRBD2
size: many
DNA: TGTGCCAGCAGTTACGGGGCGGGAGGATCATACAATGAGCAGTTCTTC
CDR3: CASSYGAGGSYNEQFF

V: TRBV4-1
J: TRBJ2-7
D: -
size: -
DNA: TGCGCCAGCAGTACAGCAGAATCCTACGAGCAGTACTTC
CDR3: CASSTAESYEQYF

V: TRBV9
J: TRBJ2-7
D: -
size: many
DNA: TGTGCCAGCAGCGTGGGGGGCAGGAGCTACGAGCAGTACTTC
CDR3: CASSVGGRSYEQYF

V: TRBV4-3
J: TRBJ2-7
D: TRBD1
size: -
DNA: TGCGCCAGCAGCCAAGTGCGGGGACAGGGCTACGAGCAGTACTTC
CDR3: CASSQVRGQGYEQYF

V: TRBV12-3/TRBV12-4
J: TRBJ2-1
D: TRBD2
size: -
DNA: TGTGCCAGCAGTGCTAGCGGGAGAGGCAATGAGCAGTTCTTC
CDR3: CASSASGRGNEQFF

V: TRBV19
J: TRBJ2-2
D: TRBD1
size: few
DNA: TGTGCCAGTACTCCGGGACAGGGGTCGACCGGGGAGCTGTTTTTT
CDR3: CASTPGQGSTGELFF

V: TRBV27
J: TRBJ2-1
D: TRBD2
size: few
DNA: TGTGCCAGCAGTTTTAAAATAGCGGGTGCCTACAATGAGCAGTTCTTC
CDR3: CASSFKIAGAYNEQFF

V: TRBV7-8
J: TRBJ2-3
D: TRBD2
size: many
DNA: TGTGCCAGCAGGTGGACTAGCGGGAGCACAGATACGCAGTATTTT
CDR3: CASRWTSGSTDTQYF

V: TRBV2
J: TRBJ1-5
D: -
size: many
DNA: TGTGCCAGCAATGCTAATAGCAATCAGCCCCAGCATTTT
CDR3: CASNANSNQPQHF

V: TRBV27
J: TRBJ1-5
D: TRBD1
size: many
DNA: TGTGCCAGCAGCTGGAGACAGGGTAATCAGCCCCAGCATTTT
CDR3: CASSWRQGNQPQHF

V: TRBV28
J: TRBJ1-6
D: -
size: many
DNA: TGTGCCAGCAGGACCGCATGGGGGAATTCACCCCTCCACTTT
CDR3: CASRTAWGNSPLHF

V: TRBV15
J: TRBJ1-2
D: TRBD1
size: few
DNA: TGTGCCACCAGCAGAGGGGGGCTTTTGACAGGGAGGCATGGCTACACCTTC
CDR3: CATSRGGLLTGRHGYTF

V: TRBV29-1
J: TRBJ2-7
D: -
size: -
DNA: TGCAGCGTTGAAGATCGAGGCTCTAACACCGAGCAGTACTTC
CDR3: CSVEDRGSNTEQYF

V: TRBV18
J: TRBJ2-1
D: TRBD2
size: few
DNA: TGTGCCAGCTCACCAGGATTTTTAGCGGGAGTTTACAATGAGCAGTTCTTC
CDR3: CASSPGFLAGVYNEQFF

V: TRBV3-2
J: TRBJ2-5
D: -
size: many
DNA: TGTGCCAGCAGCCAAGACCCCGGACAGGGATCCCAAGAGACCCAGTACTTC
CDR3: CASSQDPGQGSQETQYF

V: TRBV30
J: TRBJ1-1
D: -
size: many
DNA: TGTGCCAGTACAGGTAGTTCCTTAACTGAAGCTTTCTTT
CDR3: CASTGSSLTEAFF

V: TRBV27
J: TRBJ2-5
D: TRBD2
size: many
DNA: TGTGCCAGCAGTCCCAGGACTAGTTTGGAGACCCAGTACTTC
CDR3: CASSPRTSLETQYF

V: TRBV6-6
J: TRBJ2-1
D: -
size: few
DNA: TGTGCCAGCAGTTACTCATCCCCGTCTTACAATGAGCAGTTCTTC
CDR3: CASSYSSPSYNEQFF

V: TRBV6-1
J: TRBJ2-7
D: TRBD2
size: many
DNA: TGTGCCAGCAGTCTACGACTAGCGGAAAAATACGAGCAGTACTTC
CDR3: CASSLRLAEKYEQYF

V: TRBV7-9
J: TRBJ2-1
D: -
size: few
DNA: TGTGCCAGCAGCTCCGGGTTGGGGGATACGAATGAGCAGTTCTTC
CDR3: CASSSGLGDTNEQFF

V: TRBV6-2/TRBV6-3
J: TRBJ2-5
D: -
size: many
DNA: TGTGCCAGCAGTTACTCGAGGACGAGAGGACAACCACAAGAGACCCAGTACTTC
CDR3: CASSYSRTRGQPQETQYF

V: TRBV3-1
J: TRBJ2-1
D: TRBD2
size: many
DNA: TGTGCCAGCAGCCAAGAATCGCTCGTCCGGCGGGAGGTCTGGAATGAGCAGTTCTTC
CDR3: CASSQESLVRREVWNEQFF

V: TRBV5-1
J: TRBJ1-1
D: -
size: many
DNA: TGCGCCAGTACGGACAGGAACACTGAAGCTTTCTTT
CDR3: CASTDRNTEAFF

V: TRBV4-1
J: TRBJ2-1
D: TRBD2
size: -
DNA: TGCGCCAGCAGCCAAGCCAGCGGGAGAGACAATGAGCAGTTCTTC
CDR3: CASSQASGRDNEQFF

V: TRBV24-1
J: TRBJ1-1
D: TRBD1
size: many
DNA: TGTGCCACCAGTGATTCTGGACAGGGGATGAACACTGAAGCTTTCTTT
CDR3: CATSDSGQGMNTEAFF

V: TRBV24-1
J: TRBJ2-1
D: -
size: -
DNA: TGTGCCACCAGTGATTTGGCTGCCGGGCCAAACAATGAGCAGTTCTTC
CDR3: CATSDLAAGPNNEQFF

V: TRBV27
J: TRBJ2-7
D: -
size: -
DNA: TGTGCCAGCCTGTCCAGGGTCTACGAGCAGTACTTC
CDR3: CASLSRVYEQYF

V: TRBV3-1
J: TRBJ1-1
D: TRBD1
size: -
DNA: TGTGCCAGCAGCCAACCCTACGGGACAGGAGAAGGAGCTTTCTTT
CDR3: CASSQPYGTGEGAFF

V: TRBV6-1
J: TRBJ2-5
D: TRBD2
size: many
DNA: TGTGCCAGCAGTTGGTCTAGCGGCCAAGAGACCCAGTACTTC
CDR3: CASSWSSGQETQYF

V: TRBV18
J: TRBJ1-5
D: -
size: many
DNA: TGTGCCAGCTCACGGACTGATAATCAGCCCCAGCATTTT
CDR3: CASSRTDNQPQHF

V: TRBV18
J: TRBJ2-1
D: -
size: many
DNA: TGTGCCAGCTCACTAAAAACAGGGTTCGATGAGCAGTTCTTC
CDR3: CASSLKTGFDEQFF